Described below is a single T cell receptor (beta chain) sequence and its context. Its specificity is not known. The germline V and J ends were trimmed by 3 bases and 0 bases, with 9 bases remaining between them. CDR3 length equals 15 residues. Germline CDR1 and CDR2: SNHLY and FYNNEI. These data come from a study of a mutant IDH1 vaccine in newly diagnosed glioma. Time point: week 35, safety follow-up. In every dose of vaccine, 300 ug of mutant IDH1 20-mer peptide was given alongside topical imiquimod. Tumors from donors were new WHO grade 3 or 4 IDH1-mutant astrocytomas with ATRX loss. TCRdb's copy holds only in-frame clones and misses some; the assay was immunoSEQ multiplex PCR. Of 30,000 or so clones detected, roughly three quarters appear once; the ten largest clones hold about 9.3%.

The chain carries TRBV2 and TRBJ1-5; unclear D gene. This clonotype was obtained from a woman in her thirties with glioma. Some clones in this sample may be carry-over from other donors' samples. Sequenced here: PBMCs, sampled from a glioma patient whose treatment included an IDH1 peptide vaccine. CDR3 region: CASSEMGYSNQPQHF. CDR3 DNA: TGTGCCAGCAGTGAGATGGGCTATAGCAATCAGCCCCAGCATTTT.